A single sample is the source of the 22 T cell receptor beta chains below, sequenced in a study of blood T cell repertoires in COVID-19. Generated by immunoSEQ multiplex PCR, the TCRdb table keeps only in-frame clones and is missing some. The sample contains approximately 300,000 clones, about nine tenths of which appear only once. Sequences were obtained from peripheral blood. The receptors were gathered from a woman between 35 and 50 years old with acute or convalescent COVID-19.

V gene TRBV7-8 combines with J gene TRBJ2-1; 11 bases fit TRBD2. The length of the CDR3 is 17 residues. V shed 5 bases, J shed 6 bases, and the junction held 12 bases outside the gene matches. CDR1 and CDR2 from the germline V gene are SGHVS and FQNEAQ. CDR3: CASSRTSGGHRSNEQFF. DNA of the CDR3: TGTGCCAGCAGCCGAACTAGCGGGGGTCACAGAAGCAATGAGCAGTTCTTC.

CDR3 in DNA: TGCGCCAGCAGCTTGGTCGGCAGGACTTCCTATGGCTACACCTTC. Translation: CASSLVGRTSYGYTF. The V and J genes are TRBV5-1 and TRBJ1-2; no clear D gene. Germline V CDR1 and CDR2: SGHRS, YFSETQ. V lost 0 bases and J 4 bases, leaving 13 bases between the germline ends. The CDR3 extends over 15 amino acids.

This chain links TRBV5-1 with TRBJ1-6, with TRBD1 identical over 8 bases. Germline CDR1 is SGHRS and CDR2 is YFSETQ. The junction had 7 bases not matched to a gene; V was cut back by 5 bases and J by 6 bases. The CDR3 is 15 residues long. The CDR3 sequence: CASRQYRGSNSPLHF. The CDR3 bases are TGCGCCAGCAGACAATACAGGGGGTCTAATTCACCCCTCCACTTT.

The chain recombines TRBV6-5 with TRBJ1-1; unclear D gene. V was pared by 4 bases and J by 1 base, with 7 bases between. Germline CDR1 MNHEY, CDR2 SVGAGI. This CDR3 is 13 amino acids long. The chain's CDR3 is CASSWAANTEAFF. In nucleotides, the CDR3 is TGTGCCAGCAGTTGGGCAGCGAACACTGAAGCTTTCTTT.

In this sample, this clone turned up once. The rearrangement uses TRBV7-3 and TRBJ1-1, with D possibly TRBD1 on 5 matching bases. The length of the CDR3 is 14 residues. Trimming took off 2 bases at V and 1 base at J, with 8 bases between the two ends. CDR1 is SGHTA and CDR2 is FQGTGA in the germline V gene. DNA of the CDR3: TGTGCCAGCAGCTTAGGAGGGACGAACACTGAAGCTTTCTTT. This translates into CASSLGGTNTEAFF.

V is TRBV2 and J is TRBJ1-1; D remains unclear. The V gene lost 4 bases and the J gene lost 5 bases, with 11 bases spanning the gap. Germline CDR1 is SNHLY and CDR2 is FYNNEI. The CDR3 is made up of 13 amino acids. The CDR3 loop is CASSAEAGTEAFF. The CDR3, as DNA: TGTGCCAGCAGTGCGGAGGCGGGAACTGAAGCTTTCTTT.

The chain is built from TRBV2 and TRBJ2-3; TRBD1 matches at 10 bases. Germline V gene data show CDR1 as SNHLY and CDR2 as FYNNEI. V lost 10 bases and J lost 4; bases outside the gene matches: 8. The CDR3 loop spans 14 amino acids. CDR3 residues: CATRAGQGPDTQYF. The CDR3 nucleotides read TGTGCCACCCGGGCGGGACAGGGGCCAGATACGCAGTATTTT. Full variable domain (outside the CDR3, taken from reference TRBV2 and TRBJ2-3): EPEVTQTPSHQVTQMGQEVILRCVPISNHLYFYWYRQILGQKVEFLVSFYNNEISEKSEIFDDQFSVERPDGSNFTLKIRSTKLEDSAMYFCATRAGQGPDTQYFGPGTRLTVL.

The rearrangement uses TRBV7-8 and TRBJ1-2; TRBD1 might be the D (5 bases). The CDR3 loop spans 18 amino acids. V was clipped by 5 bases and J by 5 bases, with 27 bases between them. Germline-derived CDR1 and CDR2 are SGHVS and FQNEAQ. CDR3: CASSALKEGLLSLYGYTF. The CDR3 DNA reads TGTGCCAGCAGCGCGCTAAAAGAGGGACTGCTTAGCCTTTATGGCTACACCTTC. Based on the CDR3 plus reference TRBV7-8 and TRBJ1-2, the full variable domain is GAGVSQSPRYKVAKRGQDVALRCDPISGHVSLFWYQQALGQGPEFLTYFQNEAQLDKSGLPSDRFFAERPEGSVSTLKIQRTQQEDSAVYLCASSALKEGLLSLYGYTFGSGTRLTVV.

This clone was recorded only once. This chain joins TRBV6-2 or TRBV6-3 and TRBJ2-1; D is perhaps TRBD1 (6 bases). CDR1 is MNHEY, CDR2 SVGEGT, per germline. V was shortened by 2 bases and J by 5 bases, with 16 bases between the two germline ends. The CDR3 spans 16 residues. CDR3 protein: CASSYPTGTLNNEQFF. The CDR3 nucleotides read TGTGCCAGCAGTTACCCTACCGGGACACTGAACAATGAGCAGTTCTTC.

The CDR3 spells CASSPIFTGQGAKPSGGYTF. The CDR3 DNA sequence: TGTGCCAGCTCACCGATATTTACGGGACAGGGGGCAAAACCCTCGGGCGGCTACACCTTC. The chain is built from TRBV18 and TRBJ1-2, with TRBD1 matching over 12 bases. The CDR3 contains 20 residues. The V segment lost 3 bases and the J segment 8 bases; nucleotides outside the gene matches: 22. Looked up from germline, CDR1 is KGHSH and CDR2 is LQKENI.

The V and J genes are TRBV24-1 and TRBJ2-3, with TRBD2 identical over 7 bases. The germline CDR1 and CDR2 sequences are KGHDR and SFDVKD. The trim removed 4 bases at V and 0 bases at J, leaving 6 bases unmatched. The CDR3 sequence is 16 residues long. CDR3 DNA sequence: TGTGCCACCAGTGACCGGGGCGGGAGCAGCACAGATACGCAGTATTTT. Amino acid sequence: CATSDRGGSSTDTQYF.

The DNA for the CDR3 is TGCAGCGTTGTCGGCAGACTACTCCAAGAGACCCAGTACTTC. It codes for CSVVGRLLQETQYF. This rearrangement joins TRBV29-1 to TRBJ2-5, with D possibly matching TRBD2 (5 bases). The CDR3 is 14 residues long. Germline lookup yields CDR1 SQVTM and CDR2 ANQGSEA. V was clipped by 4 bases and J by 1 base, with 13 bases between them.

In its sample, this clone was seen once. The chain is built from TRBV30 and TRBJ2-2; 7 positions agree with TRBD1. The germline V gene encodes CDR1 GTSNPN and CDR2 SVGIG (reference sequence). Unmatched junction bases numbered 6, after V lost 0 bases and J lost 2 bases. The CDR3 totals 16 residues. This CDR3 is CAWSVLRGPNTGELFF. Written as DNA, the CDR3 is TGTGCCTGGAGTGTACTAAGGGGGCCAAACACCGGGGAGCTGTTTTTT.

The V gene is TRBV4-1, the J gene TRBJ1-2; TRBD1 agrees at 9 bases. The CDR3 is 15 residues long. Germline values: CDR1 MGHRA, CDR2 YSYEKL. V was pared by 6 bases and J by 8 bases, with 13 bases of the junction left unmatched. CDR3: CASRGTGGVYVGYTF. Here the CDR3 DNA reads TGCGCCAGCAGGGGAACAGGGGGCGTCTATGTCGGCTACACCTTC.

This rearrangement joins TRBV9 to TRBJ2-1; 11 nucleotides align to TRBD2. The length of the CDR3 is 16 residues. V lost 3 bases, J lost 7 bases, and 9 bases stayed unmatched. The germline V gene has CDR1 SGDLS and CDR2 YYNGEE. In nucleotides, the CDR3 is TGTGCCAGCAGCGCCTTAGCGGGGGGGCCGGGGAATGAGCAGTTCTTC. Amino acids: CASSALAGGPGNEQFF.

The rearrangement uses TRBV20-1 and TRBJ2-1; TRBD1 matches at 10 bases. The CDR3 totals 16 residues. Trimming took 3 bases from V and 2 from J; bases not matched to a gene: 7. Germline-derived CDR1 and CDR2 are DFQATT and SNEGSKA (reference sequence). The CDR3 sequence is CSASPGTGVTYNEQFF. CDR3 nucleotide sequence: TGCAGTGCTAGTCCCGGGACAGGGGTGACCTACAATGAGCAGTTCTTC.

The rearrangement joins TRBV5-1 to TRBJ1-4; D is possibly TRBD1 (6 bases). Germline V CDR1 and CDR2: SGHRS, YFSETQ. The V end lost 4 bases, the J end lost 6 bases, and 13 bases lay between the germline ends. The CDR3 contains 14 residues. The CDR3 is CASSPTGPDEKLFF. Written as DNA, the CDR3 is TGCGCCAGCAGCCCAACAGGGCCCGATGAAAAACTGTTTTTT.

The chain employs TRBV5-1 and TRBJ1-1; tentatively, D is TRBD1 (5 bases). V was clipped by 0 bases and J by 4 bases, with 16 bases between them. This CDR3 spans 16 amino acids. Germline CDR1 reads SGHRS; CDR2 reads YFSETQ. The CDR3 is CASSLAGTPSGTEAFF. The CDR3 DNA follows: TGCGCCAGCAGCTTGGCCGGGACTCCCTCTGGCACTGAAGCTTTCTTT.

This chain connects TRBV9 to TRBJ1-4; perhaps TRBD1 as D (6 bases). The length of the CDR3 is 13 residues. Germline CDR1 and CDR2: SGDLS and YYNGEE. Trimming took off 3 bases at V and 8 bases at J, with 11 bases between the two ends. The CDR3, as DNA: TGTGCCAGCAGCGGGGACATTGGGGAAAAACTGTTTTTT. Protein product: CASSGDIGEKLFF.

This chain joins TRBV4-1 and TRBJ1-5, with D unclear. This CDR3 is 13 amino acids long. The V and J ends lost 1 base and 7 bases respectively, with 8 bases between them. Germline values: CDR1 MGHRA, CDR2 YSYEKL. In DNA, the CDR3 is TGCGCCAGCAGCCAAGTAGGAGTACAGCCCCAGCATTTT. It yields the protein CASSQVGVQPQHF.

V gene TRBV7-6 combines with J gene TRBJ2-2, with TRBD2 as a possible D gene (6 bases). This CDR3 is built from 17 residues. CDR1 is SGHVS and CDR2 is FNYEAQ in the germline V gene. V gave up 2 bases and J gave up 4 bases, with 17 bases separating them. The CDR3 region is CASSLPVAGISTGELFF. CDR3 coding DNA: TGTGCCAGCAGCTTACCGGTCGCGGGGATAAGCACCGGGGAGCTGTTTTTT.

The V call is TRBV5-1, the J call TRBJ1-1; 8 bases fit TRBD1. Germline CDR1 reads SGHRS; CDR2 reads YFSETQ. After removal of 0 bases from V and 3 bases from J, the junction contained 4 bases not matched to a gene. CDR3 length: 15 residues. In DNA form, the CDR3 reads TGCGCCAGCAGCTTGGGGGTGACAGGGGACACTGAAGCTTTCTTT. Protein product: CASSLGVTGDTEAFF. The entire variable domain, with the rest obtained from reference TRBV5-1 and TRBJ1-1, is as follows: KAGVTQTPRYLIKTRGQQVTLSCSPISGHRSVSWYQQTPGQGLQFLFEYFSETQRNKGNFPGRFSGRQFSNSRSEMNVSTLELGDSALYLCASSLGVTGDTEAFFGQGTRLTVV.